One and the same sample provided the 31 T cell receptor beta chains below, sequenced in a study of CD8+CD57+ T cells in acquired aplastic anemia. The template for TCR beta VDJ and CDR3 sequence profiling was genomic DNA. In TCRdb, the reads were re-called with MiXCR into one record per CDR3 protein. The sample has some 150,000 distinct CDR3 sequences, around two fifths seen once. The material sequenced was sorted CD4+, CD8+, or CD8+CD57+ T cells (not recorded which) from PBMCs. The origin of the receptors is a human donor in good health, serving as a control.

This clonotype was counted ten times or more. This sequence joins TRBV24-1 and TRBJ2-7; 9 bases match TRBD1. Unmatched junction bases numbered 10, after V lost 4 bases and J lost 7 bases. The CDR3 runs to 15 residues. From germline, CDR1 is KGHDR and CDR2 SFDVKD. The CDR3: CATSDSGQGRGEQYF. In DNA, the CDR3 is TGTGCCACCAGTGACTCCGGACAGGGGAGGGGGGAGCAGTACTTC.

This clonotype has a count of ten or more. Sequence at one end of the junction differs from germline and may be a read error. The rearrangement links TRBV10-3 to TRBJ1-1, with TRBD1 as a possible D gene (5 bases). The CDR3 runs 13 residues. The V gene's germline CDR1 is ENHRY and CDR2 SYGVKD. The CDR3 spells CAIRRGENAEAFF. The CDR3 DNA reads as TGTGCCATCAGGCGAGGGGAGAACGCTGAAGCTTTCTTT.

The V and J genes are TRBV12-3 or TRBV12-4 and TRBJ1-2, with 9 bases that match TRBD1. Trimming removed 5 bases from V and 1 base from J; junction bases left unmatched: 8. The CDR3 runs 16 residues. CDR3 sequence: CASSDTRDRVNYGYTF. The CDR3, as DNA: TGTGCCAGCAGTGACACCCGGGACAGGGTTAACTATGGCTACACCTTC.

The V gene is TRBV19, the J gene TRBJ1-2, with D uncertain. The CDR3 sequence is 16 residues long. Per germline, CDR1 LNHDA and CDR2 SQIVND (reference sequence). V lost 4 bases, J lost 7 bases, and 22 bases lay in between. CDR3 DNA sequence: TGTGCCAGTAGTAACTTAATCGACGGAGGGTTCGCTGGCTACACCTTC. Its protein is CASSNLIDGGFAGYTF.

Ten or more counts support this clonotype. The genes are TRBV9 and TRBJ2-1; 12 nucleotides agree with TRBD2. The CDR3 totals 15 residues. Trimming at V came to 4 bases and at J to 9 bases, leaving 8 bases not matched to a gene. From germline, CDR1 is SGDLS and CDR2 YYNGEE. The CDR3, as DNA: TGTGCCAGCAGCCCTACTAGCGGGAGGTTAGTTGAGCAGTTCTTC. Its protein is CASSPTSGRLVEQFF.

The chain employs TRBV20-1 and TRBJ2-3; D remains unclear. Germline V gene data show CDR1 as DFQATT and CDR2 as SNEGSKA (reference sequence). The length of the CDR3 is 12 residues. V dropped 3 bases and J dropped 1 base, with 5 bases sitting between them. The CDR3 loop is CSASMGTDTQYF. The DNA of the CDR3 is TGCAGTGCTAGTATGGGCACAGATACGCAGTATTTT.

This clonotype was picked up many times. The J gene is TRBJ1-1, the V gene TRBV7-9; 7 bases align to TRBD1. CDR1 is SEHNR, CDR2 FQNEAQ, per germline (reference sequence). The CDR3 is 15 residues long. J lost 2 bases, V lost 1 base, and 4 bases had no gene match. CDR3: CASSLGQGGNTEAFF. The CDR3 DNA reads TGTGCCAGCAGCTTAGGGCAGGGGGGTAACACTGAAGCTTTCTTT.

Many counts were recorded for this clonotype. The chain combines TRBV5-4 with TRBJ1-3; D may be TRBD1 (5 bases). Germline values: CDR1 SGHNT, CDR2 YYREEE (reference sequence). CDR3 length: 15 residues. Trimming shortened V by 4 bases and J by 7 bases, and 18 bases separated the two germline ends. CDR3 sequence reads: CASSPPGNPSNTIYF. The CDR3 region has the DNA TGTGCCAGCAGCCCCCCAGGGAACCCCTCCAACACCATATATTTT.

The chain has TRBV10-3 and TRBJ2-1; D not certain. Trimming took off 3 bases at V and 0 bases at J, with 9 bases between the two ends. CDR1 and CDR2 (germline): ENHRY, SYGVKD. The CDR3 is made up of 15 amino acids. Here the CDR3 reads CAISDGRSSYNEQFF. CDR3 sequence (DNA): TGTGCCATCAGTGATGGACGGAGCTCCTACAATGAGCAGTTCTTC.

This chain uses TRBV25-1 with TRBJ2-1, with 9 bases that match TRBD1. With the DNA end fitting TRBJ2-7 better, the J assignment may be wrong. Germline values: CDR1 MGHDK, CDR2 SYGVNS. This CDR3 has 16 residues. CDR3 coding DNA: TGTGCCAGCAGTGATACAGGGGGCAGGGGCGTGGGCGAGCAGTACTTC. This sequence encodes CASSDTGGRGVGEQYF.

Many counts were recorded for this clonotype. The chain is built from TRBV20-1 and TRBJ2-5; D not certain. Trimming cost V 5 bases and J 5 bases, with 12 bases left between them. Per germline, CDR1 DFQATT and CDR2 SNEGSKA (reference sequence). CDR3 length: 12 amino acids. CDR3 region: CSARNVGETQYF. CDR3 nucleotide sequence: TGCAGTGCTCGAAATGTAGGGGAGACCCAGTACTTC.

The chain couples TRBV2 to TRBJ2-7; D gene unclear. This CDR3 is 13 amino acids long. Trimming cost V 4 bases and J 2 bases, with 9 bases left between them. Germline CDR1 is SNHLY and CDR2 is FYNNEI. The CDR3 DNA follows: TGTGCCAGCAGTGTGGATTTGCCCTACGAGCAGTACGTC. Amino acid sequence: CASSVDLPYEQYV.

This clonotype was counted a few times. V gene TRBV19 combines with J gene TRBJ2-6, with D tentatively TRBD2 (5 bases). The CDR3 has 15 amino acids. Trimming took 5 bases from V and 4 from J, leaving 12 bases between them. Germline V lookup: CDR1 LNHDA, CDR2 SQIVND (reference sequence). CDR3 in amino acids: CASSARASGANVLTF. CDR3 DNA: TGTGCCAGTAGTGCAAGGGCTAGCGGGGCCAACGTCCTGACTTTC.

This clonotype occurred many times. V gene TRBV5-6 combines with J gene TRBJ1-2, with a tentative D call TRBD1 (6 bases). The CDR3 extends over 14 amino acids. Per the germline V gene, CDR1 is SGHDT and CDR2 is YYEEEE. V was trimmed by 0 bases and J by 8 bases, leaving 14 bases between them. For the CDR3, the DNA is TGTGCCAGCAGCTTGGTCGGGCAGGGGAAAGGCTACACCTTC. Translated: CASSLVGQGKGYTF.

This chain uses TRBV10-3 with TRBJ1-1; the D is unclear. Germline V CDR1 and CDR2: ENHRY, SYGVKD. The CDR3 runs 12 residues. The chain's CDR3 is CAHAGVNTEAFF. Here the CDR3 DNA reads TGTGCGCACGCTGGGGTAAACACTGAAGCTTTCTTT.

This CDR3 is CASSPRDETQYF. DNA of the CDR3: TGTGCCAGCAGCCCCCGCGACGAGACCCAGTACTTC. The chain employs TRBV7-6 and TRBJ2-5; D ambiguous. Trimming removed 5 bases at V and 5 bases at J, with 9 bases between. Germline V gene lookup returns CDR1 SGHVS and CDR2 FNYEAQ. This CDR3 is 12 amino acids long.

The chain uses TRBV10-2 and TRBJ1-4; D ambiguous. Germline V CDR1 and CDR2: WSHSY, SAAADI. The CDR3 has 16 amino acids. Trimming stripped 0 bases from V and 8 bases from J, with 16 bases between. CDR3 in DNA: TGCGCCAGCAGTGAGTCAGTTCGCAGGAGAGAGGAAAAACTGTTTTTT. Protein sequence: CASSESVRRREEKLFF.

The J gene is TRBJ1-5, the V gene TRBV2; 12 positions agree with TRBD1. Germline CDR1 SNHLY, CDR2 FYNNEI. J lost 5 bases, V lost 9 bases, and 8 bases had no gene match. The CDR3 length is 15 residues. As DNA, the CDR3 is TGTGCCAGTCCCGGGACAGGGGGCAGGGATCAGCCCCAGCATTTT. Translation: CASPGTGGRDQPQHF.

This clonotype was found many times. The rearrangement links TRBV9 to TRBJ2-1; TRBD2 aligns across 12 bases. The CDR3 spans 16 residues. The germline CDR1 and CDR2 sequences are SGDLS and YYNGEE. Trimming removed 2 bases from V and 8 bases from J; junction bases left unmatched: 8. CDR3 loop: CASSVGPSGGAYEQFF. CDR3 bases: TGTGCCAGCAGCGTTGGACCTAGCGGGGGGGCGTATGAGCAGTTCTTC. Combining the CDR3 with reference TRBV9 and TRBJ2-1 gives the whole variable domain DSGVTQTPKHLITATGQRVTLRCSPRSGDLSVYWYQQSLDQGLQFLIQYYNGEERAKGNILERFSAQQFPDLHSELNLSSLELGDSALYFCASSVGPSGGAYEQFFGPGTRLTVL.

V usage is TRBV10-1 and J usage is TRBJ2-3, with 8 bases matching TRBD1. The germline V gene encodes CDR1 WNHNN and CDR2 SYGVQD (reference sequence). This CDR3 contains 15 residues. V was clipped by 4 bases and J by 6 bases; unmatched bases: 9. This CDR3 is CASSGWQGAPDTQYF. In DNA, the CDR3 is TGCGCCAGCAGTGGTTGGCAGGGGGCGCCGGATACGCAGTATTTT.

This clonotype was seen many times. The chain links TRBV7-9 to TRBJ1-2; TRBD1 matches at 7 bases. V was clipped by 6 bases and J by 8 bases; unmatched bases: 12. This CDR3 comprises 14 residues. Germline CDR1 reads SEHNR; CDR2 reads FQNEAQ (reference sequence). CDR3 in DNA: TGTGCCAGCAGAGGACCGGGACAGCTCTGGGGCTACACCTTC. As protein: CASRGPGQLWGYTF.

This clonotype came up many times. The chain carries TRBV11-2 and TRBJ1-3; D perhaps matches TRBD1 (6 bases). Trimming left V 2 bases short and J 3 bases short, with 14 bases between. The CDR3 runs 16 residues. From germline, CDR1 is SGHAT and CDR2 FQNNGV. The chain's CDR3 is CASSLFGQIIGNTIYF. DNA for the CDR3: TGTGCCAGCAGCTTATTTGGACAGATAATTGGAAACACCATATATTTT.

This clonotype was detected many times. The chain employs TRBV20-1 and TRBJ1-3; TRBD1 agrees at 8 bases. This CDR3 comprises 16 residues. V dropped 1 base and J dropped 4; count of bases not matched to a gene: 9. Germline V gene lookup returns CDR1 DFQATT and CDR2 SNEGSKA (reference sequence). The CDR3 loop reads CSARVPGQGRGNTIYF. The CDR3 region has the DNA TGCAGTGCTAGAGTTCCCGGACAGGGTAGAGGAAACACCATATATTTT.

The table lists this clonotype with many counts. CDR3 nucleotide sequence: TGTGCCAGCAGCAGACAGGGGGCGGTAGCCTCACCCCTCCACTTT. It yields the protein CASSRQGAVASPLHF. This chain joins TRBV12-3 or TRBV12-4 and TRBJ1-6; 10 bases agree with TRBD1. This CDR3 is built from 15 residues. V gave up 6 bases and J gave up 10 bases; unmatched junction bases: 9.

The J gene is TRBJ2-1, the V gene TRBV2; D might be TRBD2 (5 bases). Germline values: CDR1 SNHLY, CDR2 FYNNEI. The CDR3 loop spans 13 amino acids. V was trimmed by 6 bases and J by 1 base, leaving 7 bases between them. CDR3 in amino acids: CASRAVSYNEQFF. CDR3 DNA: TGTGCCAGCAGAGCGGTATCCTACAATGAGCAGTTCTTC.

The rearrangement links TRBV19 to TRBJ1-1, with TRBD1 identical over 8 bases. J was trimmed by 6 bases and V by 2 bases; bases with no gene match: 5. There are 14 residues in the CDR3. Per germline, CDR1 LNHDA and CDR2 SQIVND (reference sequence). In nucleotides, the CDR3 is TGTGCCAGTAGTATACAGGGGGCTGGCGCTGAAGCTTTCTTT. Protein sequence: CASSIQGAGAEAFF.

The rearrangement links TRBV20-1 to TRBJ1-1; no firm D call. The germline V gene encodes CDR1 DFQATT and CDR2 SNEGSKA (reference sequence). The V and J ends lost 4 bases and 5 bases respectively, with 14 bases between them. The CDR3 is 13 residues long. The CDR3 nucleotides are TGCAGTGCTACTAAGCCTCACTTGACTGAAGCTTTCTTT. Its protein is CSATKPHLTEAFF.

The chain is built from TRBV20-1 and TRBJ2-3; either TRBD1 or TRBD2 may fit D (5 bases each). Trimming removed 8 bases at V and 1 base at J, with 19 bases between. Germline V gene lookup returns CDR1 DFQATT and CDR2 SNEGSKA (reference sequence). The CDR3 runs 15 residues. The CDR3 region is CSTGERGVRTDTQYF. CDR3 sequence (DNA): TGCAGTACCGGGGAGAGGGGTGTCCGCACAGATACGCAGTATTTT.

CDR3 in amino acids: CSGGLAGGVDTQYF. The CDR3 DNA sequence: TGCAGTGGTGGCCTAGCGGGGGGGGTAGATACGCAGTATTTT. The chain joins TRBV20-1 to TRBJ2-3; 12 bases map to TRBD2. This CDR3 spans 14 amino acids. The J segment lost 5 bases and the V segment lost 7 bases, leaving 7 bases of the junction unmatched. CDR1 is DFQATT, CDR2 SNEGSKA, per germline (reference sequence).

J is TRBJ2-7 and V is TRBV29-1, with a weak D call TRBD1 (6 bases). Germline-derived CDR1 and CDR2 are SQVTM and ANQGSEA. This CDR3 is built from 12 residues. V shed 6 bases and J shed 4 bases, with 13 bases lying between them. CDR3 in amino acids: CSVQGQSYEQYF. CDR3 nucleotides: TGCAGCGTACAAGGACAGTCTTACGAGCAGTACTTC.

This clonotype was detected ten times or more. The genes are TRBV25-1 and TRBJ2-2, with 7 nucleotides matching TRBD1. Germline values: CDR1 MGHDK, CDR2 SYGVNS. V gave up 5 bases and J gave up 6 bases; unmatched junction bases: 18. The CDR3 is made up of 18 amino acids. Written as DNA, the CDR3 is TGTGCCAGCAGTAAGAGCGAACCCCGGGACAGCAGGTCCGGGGAGCTGTTTTTT. This codes for CASSKSEPRDSRSGELFF.